Listed here are 13 T cell receptor beta chains from one sample, sequenced in a study of breast tumors, draining lymph nodes, adjacent tissues. In TCRdb, the multiplex PCR reads were re-called with MiXCR into one record per CDR3 protein. The table has over 15,000 distinct CDR3 sequences, roughly 60% seen once. The sample taken for sequencing was tumor-adjacent breast tissue. The receptor set was obtained from a female donor with breast cancer. Some clones in this sample may be carry-over from other donors' samples.

This clonotype came up once. This chain connects TRBV12-3 or TRBV12-4 to TRBJ1-2; unclear D gene. V was cut by 4 bases and J by 4 bases, with 7 bases left in between. The CDR3 is 12 residues long. CDR3 region: CASSSGGYGYTF. The CDR3 DNA reads TGTGCCAGCAGTTCGGGAGGCTATGGCTACACCTTC.

In this sample, this clonotype is medium-sized. The chain joins TRBV4-1 to TRBJ2-5, with D maybe TRBD1 (6 bases). Trimming took off 0 bases at V and 5 bases at J, with 13 bases between the two ends. CDR1 is MGHRA and CDR2 is YSYEKL in the germline V gene. This CDR3 spans 15 amino acids. CDR3 in DNA: TGCGCCAGCAGCCAAGAACAGGGATGGGGTGAGACCCAGTACTTC. It is translated as CASSQEQGWGETQYF.

V gene TRBV2 combines with J gene TRBJ2-2; D not certain. The CDR3 runs 15 residues. Germline loops: CDR1 SNHLY, CDR2 FYNNEI. With 3 bases removed from V and 7 bases from J, the gap between germline ends came to 15 bases. The CDR3 region has the DNA TGTGCCAGCAGTGATGCAGCCCCCGTCTACGGGGAGCTGTTTTTT. It yields the protein CASSDAAPVYGELFF.

For this clonotype: One end of the junction varies from germline; a read error may be responsible. The chain uses TRBV2 and TRBJ1-3; D gene unclear. In germline, CDR1 is SNHLY, CDR2 FYNNEI. The CDR3 loop spans 13 amino acids. Written as DNA, the CDR3 is TGTGCCAGCAGCGATATCGTTGGAAACGCCAAAAATTTT. It is translated as CASSDIVGNAKNF. The entire variable domain, with the rest obtained from reference TRBV2 and TRBJ1-3, is as follows: EPEVTQTPSHQVTQMGQEVILRCVPISNHLYFYWYRQILGQKVEFLVSFYNNEISEKSEIFDDQFSVERPDGSNFTLKIRSTKLEDSAMYFCASSDIVGNAKNFGEGSWLTVV.

This clonotype was counted at least ten times. This clone may be a read error of a much larger clone one base away. The chain combines TRBV6-5 with TRBJ1-2; D not resolved. Germline CDR1 and CDR2: MNHEY and SVGAGI. The CDR3 totals 12 residues. The CDR3 DNA reads as TGTGCCAGCAGTCACTCGAATAGTGGCTACACCTTC. Translating gives CASSHSNSGYTF.

This clonotype is labeled medium-sized (0.01 to 0.1%). The genes are TRBV7-9 and TRBJ1-6; D is perhaps TRBD1 (6 bases). Germline assignment: CDR1 SEHNR and CDR2 FQNEAQ (reference sequence). This CDR3 comprises 15 residues. The germline V and J ends were trimmed by 1 base and 10 bases, with 14 bases remaining between them. The CDR3 nucleotides read TGTGCCAGCAGCTTAGGAGAGGGGGGTAGATCACCCCTCCACTTT. Translated: CASSLGEGGRSPLHF.

The V gene is TRBV2, the J gene TRBJ2-7, with TRBD1 matching over 8 bases. Germline values: CDR1 SNHLY, CDR2 FYNNEI. V shed 4 bases, J shed 9 bases, and the junction held 14 bases outside the gene matches. The CDR3 is made up of 15 amino acids. In DNA form, the CDR3 reads TGTGCCAGCAGTGGACAGGGGCCTTACACCGGCGGGCAGTACTTC. It yields the protein CASSGQGPYTGGQYF.

Many counts were recorded for this clonotype. This may stem from a read error, because a much larger clone lies one nucleotide away. CDR3: CSAVPPLQGSGYTF. CDR3 coding DNA: TGCAGTGCTGTTCCGCCATTACAGGGGTCCGGCTACACCTTC. The chain is built from TRBV20-1 and TRBJ1-2; 7 nucleotides agree with TRBD1. The V segment lost 5 bases and the J segment 8 bases; nucleotides outside the gene matches: 14. The CDR3 is made up of 14 amino acids. Looked up from germline, CDR1 is DFQATT and CDR2 is SNEGSKA (reference sequence).

The J gene is TRBJ2-5, the V gene TRBV6-6; no clear D gene. The CDR3 totals 16 residues. Germline lookup yields CDR1 MNHNY and CDR2 SVGAGI (reference sequence). Trimming took off 3 bases at V and 0 bases at J, with 14 bases between the two ends. As DNA, the CDR3 is TGTGCCAGCAGTTATAGGGCAGACGAGTACCAAGAGACCCAGTACTTC. This gives the protein CASSYRADEYQETQYF.

By share, this clonotype counts as medium-sized. V is TRBV6-5 and J is TRBJ1-3; D is unresolved. CDR1 is MNHEY and CDR2 is SVGAGI in the germline V gene. Deletions cut 2 bases from V and 2 bases from J, with 7 bases between. This CDR3 has 14 amino acids. CDR3 coding DNA: TGTGCCAGCAGTTACGGAAGCGCTGGAAACACCATATATTTT. This gives the protein CASSYGSAGNTIYF.

This sequence joins TRBV2 and TRBJ1-2, with 12 bases identical to TRBD1. V dropped 6 bases and J dropped 8; count of bases not matched to a gene: 1. Germline V gives CDR1 SNHLY, CDR2 FYNNEI. The CDR3 loop spans 12 amino acids. The CDR3 is CASRGTGGGYTF. CDR3 bases: TGTGCCAGCAGAGGGACAGGGGGCGGCTACACCTTC.

This clonotype ranks as medium-sized (0.01 to 0.1%). The gene calls are TRBV6-2 or TRBV6-3 and TRBJ1-4; D gene uncertain. CDR3 size: 13 residues. The V and J ends lost 2 bases and 6 bases respectively, with 7 bases between them. Germline CDR1 MNHEY, CDR2 SVGEGT. The CDR3 sequence: CASSYRVYEKLFF. The CDR3 DNA follows: TGTGCCAGCAGTTACCGGGTGTATGAAAAACTGTTTTTT.

This chain joins TRBV20-1 and TRBJ1-5, with 7 bases aligning to TRBD1. The germline V gene encodes CDR1 DFQATT and CDR2 SNEGSKA (reference sequence). V shed 4 bases, J shed 4 bases, and the junction held 4 bases outside the gene matches. This CDR3 has 13 amino acids. The CDR3 nucleotides read TGCAGTGCTATCCCGGACAGGAATCAGCCCCAGCATTTT. The encoded protein is CSAIPDRNQPQHF.